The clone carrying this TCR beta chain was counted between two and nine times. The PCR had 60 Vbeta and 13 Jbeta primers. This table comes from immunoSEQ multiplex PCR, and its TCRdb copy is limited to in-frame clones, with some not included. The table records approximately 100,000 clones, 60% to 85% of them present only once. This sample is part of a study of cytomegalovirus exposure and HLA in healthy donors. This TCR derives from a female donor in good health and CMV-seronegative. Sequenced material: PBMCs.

The CDR3 loop is CAWSDPGRGISEAFF. The CDR3 DNA reads as TGTGCCTGGAGTGACCCGGGGAGGGGAATCTCTGAAGCTTTCTTT. The V and J genes are TRBV30 and TRBJ1-1; TRBD1 might be the D (5 bases). Germline V gene data show CDR1 as GTSNPN and CDR2 as SVGIG (reference sequence). Trimming pared 1 base from V and 6 bases from J, leaving 18 bases between. CDR3 size: 15 residues.